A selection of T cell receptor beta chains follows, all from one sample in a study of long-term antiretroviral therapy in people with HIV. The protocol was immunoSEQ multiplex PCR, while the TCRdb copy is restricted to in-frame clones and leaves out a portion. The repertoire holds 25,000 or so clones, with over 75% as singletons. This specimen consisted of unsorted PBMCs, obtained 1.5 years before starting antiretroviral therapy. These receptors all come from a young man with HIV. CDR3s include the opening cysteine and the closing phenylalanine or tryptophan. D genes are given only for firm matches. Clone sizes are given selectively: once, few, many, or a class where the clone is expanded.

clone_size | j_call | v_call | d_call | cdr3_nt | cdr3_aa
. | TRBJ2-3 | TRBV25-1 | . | TGTGCCAGCAGCGCCGACGGGACATTTACGCAGTATTTT | CASSADGTFTQYF
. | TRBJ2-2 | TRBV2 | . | TGTGCCAGCAGTGAAGGGTCAGGAGTGAACACCGGGGAGCTGTTTTTT | CASSEGSGVNTGELFF
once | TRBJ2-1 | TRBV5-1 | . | TGCGCCAGCATACTCCTTCCCGGGACTCCTTCCGAGCAGTTCTTC | CASILLPGTPSEQFF
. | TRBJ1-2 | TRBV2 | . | TGTGCCAGCCAACCGGGACATCAACGTGGCTACACCTTC | CASQPGHQRGYTF
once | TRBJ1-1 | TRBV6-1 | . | TGTGCCAGCAGCAACAGGCGGAGTTTCTTTGAAGCTTTCTTT | CASSNRRSFFEAFF
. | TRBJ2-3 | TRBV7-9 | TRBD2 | TGTGCCAGCAGCCCCCCCGGGAGCGGGGGGGCGGATACGCAGTATTTT | CASSPPGSGGADTQYF
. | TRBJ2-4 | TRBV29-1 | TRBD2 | TGCAGCGCCATACTAGCGGGGCACCCAGGCAAAAACATTCAGTACTTC | CSAILAGHPGKNIQYF
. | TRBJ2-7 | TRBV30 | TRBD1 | TGTGCCTGGAGTTCGGACAGGGGGTACGAGCAGTACTTC | CAWSSDRGYEQYF
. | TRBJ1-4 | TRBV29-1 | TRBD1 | TGCAGCACGGGGACAGGGCCGAATGAAAAACTGTTTTTT | CSTGTGPNEKLFF
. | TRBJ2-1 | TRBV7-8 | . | TGTGCCAGCAGCTCCGACAACTACAATGAGCAGTTCTTC | CASSSDNYNEQFF
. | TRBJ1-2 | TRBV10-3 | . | TGTGCCATCAGGTACCCAGGAGCTAACTATGGCTACACCTTC | CAIRYPGANYGYTF
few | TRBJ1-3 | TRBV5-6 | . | TGTGCCAGCAGCCCGGAGTCTGGAAACACCATATATTTT | CASSPESGNTIYF
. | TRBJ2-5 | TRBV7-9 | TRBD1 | TGTGCCAGCGGACAGGGGGCTTACCAAGAGACCCAGTACTTC | CASGQGAYQETQYF
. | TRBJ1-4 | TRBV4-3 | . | TGCGCCAGCAGCCAAGAATTGGGGGGCCCAAATGAAAAACTGTTTTTT | CASSQELGGPNEKLFF
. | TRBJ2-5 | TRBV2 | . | TGTGCCAGCAGCGAGCCGGTAGGGGGGGCAGGGGAGACCCAGTACTTC | CASSEPVGGAGETQYF
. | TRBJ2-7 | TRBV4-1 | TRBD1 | TGCGCCAGCAGCCTCCAGACAGGGAATGAGCAGTACTTC | CASSLQTGNEQYF
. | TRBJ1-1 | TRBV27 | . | TGTGCCAGCAGTTTTAGAGAGTTCACTGAAGCTTTCTTT | CASSFREFTEAFF
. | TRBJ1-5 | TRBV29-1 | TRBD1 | TGCAGCGGTAAACAGGGGAATGATCAGCCCCAGCATTTT | CSGKQGNDQPQHF
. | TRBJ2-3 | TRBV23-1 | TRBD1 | TGCGCCAGCAGTCGACGAACAGGGGCCACCCAAGATACGCAGTATTTT | CASSRRTGATQDTQYF
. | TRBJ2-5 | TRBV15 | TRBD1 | TGTGCCACCAGCAGGCGACAGGGACAAGAGACCCAGTACTTC | CATSRRQGQETQYF